Below, 22 T cell receptor beta chains from the same sample are listed, as sequenced in a study of cytomegalovirus exposure and HLA in healthy donors. The PCR used 60 Vbeta and 13 Jbeta primers. The data were produced by immunoSEQ multiplex PCR, yet TCRdb's version contains in-frame clones alone and is incomplete. The table shows about 130,000 clones, with 60% to 85% occurring only once. Specimen: PBMCs. The receptors were gathered from a man aged 45-65 years in good health and CMV-seronegative.

Notes on this clone: Other DNA sequences of this sample code for an identical CDR3. V gene TRBV19 combines with J gene TRBJ2-5; possibly TRBD1 for D (5 bases). Per the germline V gene, CDR1 is LNHDA and CDR2 is SQIVND (reference sequence). V shed 5 bases and J shed 5 bases, with 12 bases lying between them. The CDR3 spans 13 residues. CDR3 bases: TGTGCCAGTAGTCGCAGGGATTTGGAGACCCAGTACTTC. It yields the protein CASSRRDLETQYF.

This clone was observed a few times. The V and J genes are TRBV10-1 and TRBJ2-1, with TRBD2 identical over 9 bases. The CDR3 totals 17 residues. V gave up 3 bases and J gave up 1 base; unmatched junction bases: 7. From germline, CDR1 is WNHNN and CDR2 SYGVQD (reference sequence). CDR3 nucleotides: TGCGCCAGCAGTGATATTAGCGGGGGAACTTCCTACAATGAGCAGTTCTTC. Translated, it gives CASSDISGGTSYNEQFF.

The V gene is TRBV19, the J gene TRBJ1-1; D might be TRBD1 (5 bases). The CDR3 runs 14 residues. The germline V gene encodes CDR1 LNHDA and CDR2 SQIVND (reference sequence). With 5 bases removed from V and 2 bases from J, the gap between germline ends came to 12 bases. CDR3 sequence: CASSSRTLNTEAFF. Written as DNA, the CDR3 is TGTGCCAGTAGTTCTCGGACACTCAACACTGAAGCTTTCTTT.

The chain uses TRBV6-5 and TRBJ1-2; unclear D gene. Germline V gives CDR1 MNHEY, CDR2 SVGAGI. Trimming shortened V by 4 bases and J by 8 bases, and 17 bases separated the two germline ends. The CDR3 sequence is 14 residues long. The CDR3 spells CASSSASGVGGYTF. CDR3 nucleotide sequence: TGTGCCAGCAGTTCCGCATCCGGGGTAGGAGGCTACACCTTC.

The rearrangement joins TRBV5-1 to TRBJ2-3, with a weak D call TRBD2 (6 bases). V dropped 6 bases and J dropped 1 base, with 12 bases sitting between them. The CDR3 length is 14 residues. The germline gives CDR1 SGHRS, CDR2 YFSETQ. The chain's CDR3 is CASTVSGGTDTQYF. CDR3 DNA: TGCGCCAGCACCGTTTCGGGGGGCACAGATACGCAGTATTTT.

This chain links TRBV7-8 with TRBJ2-5; TRBD2 agrees at 13 bases. Germline trimming cut 6 bases from V and 2 bases from J; bases unmatched to any gene: 6. The CDR3 has 16 amino acids. In germline, CDR1 is SGHVS, CDR2 FQNEAQ. This chain's CDR3 is CASRGGLAGVQETQYF. Written as DNA, the CDR3 is TGTGCCAGCAGGGGAGGACTAGCGGGGGTACAAGAGACCCAGTACTTC.

The V and J genes are TRBV5-5 and TRBJ2-1; 7 bases are a match to TRBD1. This CDR3 region has 14 residues. V shed 4 bases, J shed 2 bases, and the junction held 3 bases outside the gene matches. Germline V gene data show CDR1 as SGHKS and CDR2 as YYEKEE (reference sequence). CDR3 region: CASSLDRAYNEQFF. CDR3 DNA: TGTGCCAGCAGCCTTGACAGGGCCTACAATGAGCAGTTCTTC.

This chain links TRBV30 with TRBJ1-4; 9 positions agree with TRBD1. The J segment lost 6 bases and the V segment lost 8 bases, leaving 4 bases of the junction unmatched. Germline-derived CDR1 and CDR2 are GTSNPN and SVGIG (reference sequence). CDR3 length: 12 residues. In DNA, the CDR3 is TGTGCCCGACAGGGGGAAGATGAAAAACTGTTTTTT. Its protein product is CARQGEDEKLFF.

This chain joins TRBV7-6 and TRBJ1-1; 7 bases line up with TRBD1. CDR3 size: 13 residues. The trim removed 5 bases at V and 6 bases at J, leaving 6 bases unmatched. Germline CDR1 reads SGHVS; CDR2 reads FNYEAQ. The CDR3 region is CASSSGQEAEAFF. DNA for the CDR3: TGTGCCAGCAGCAGTGGACAGGAGGCTGAAGCTTTCTTT.

This chain uses TRBV5-5 with TRBJ1-1, with 10 positions matching TRBD1. The CDR3 runs to 16 residues. Germline V lookup: CDR1 SGHKS, CDR2 YYEKEE (reference sequence). The V gene end was trimmed by 0 bases and the J gene end by 0 bases; junction bases not matched to a gene: 2. The CDR3 loop is CASSLGGTGVNTEAFF. The CDR3 DNA reads TGTGCCAGCAGCTTGGGAGGGACAGGGGTGAACACTGAAGCTTTCTTT.

The V call is TRBV19, the J call TRBJ1-6; D uncertain. CDR3 length equals 15 residues. V lost 6 bases and J lost 1, with 10 bases in between. Germline V gives CDR1 LNHDA, CDR2 SQIVND (reference sequence). DNA of the CDR3: TGTGCCAGTAGGCCCTCCGGTTCCTATAATTCACCCCTCCACTTT. This codes for CASRPSGSYNSPLHF. The variable domain in full, completed from reference TRBV19 and TRBJ1-6, reads DGGITQSPKYLFRKEGQNVTLSCEQNLNHDAMYWYRQDPGQGLRLIYYSQIVNDFQKGDIAEGYSVSREKKESFPLTVTSAQKNPTAFYLCASRPSGSYNSPLHFGNGTRLTVT.

This clone was counted between two and nine times. The gene calls are TRBV9 and TRBJ2-6, with D possibly TRBD1 on 6 matching bases. Germline V gene data show CDR1 as SGDLS and CDR2 as YYNGEE. There are 17 residues in the CDR3. V lost 2 bases to trimming and J lost 3 bases, with 15 bases between them. The CDR3 sequence is CASSVDPTGFGANVLTF. The CDR3 DNA sequence: TGTGCCAGCAGCGTCGATCCCACAGGGTTTGGGGCCAACGTCCTGACTTTC.

The chain is built from TRBV6-1 and TRBJ1-1, with D uncertain. Germline CDR1 and CDR2: MNHNS and SASEGT. Trimming pared 5 bases from V and 1 base from J, leaving 14 bases between. The CDR3 runs to 15 residues. The CDR3 bases are TGTGCCAGCAGTCCCCGGACCGGAGGGAACACTGAAGCTTTCTTT. Residues: CASSPRTGGNTEAFF.

The chain employs TRBV5-6 and TRBJ2-2, with 9 positions matching TRBD1. The CDR3 loop spans 16 amino acids. V was clipped by 4 bases and J by 5 bases; unmatched bases: 9. CDR1 and CDR2 from the germline V gene are SGHDT and YYEEEE. In nucleotides, the CDR3 is TGTGCCAGCAGCCTTTACAGGGGGCAAGATACCGGGGAGCTGTTTTTT. Translating gives CASSLYRGQDTGELFF.

The chain is built from TRBV4-2 and TRBJ1-6; TRBD1 agrees at 7 bases. The germline CDR1 and CDR2 sequences are LGHNA and YNFKEQ. The CDR3 consists of 18 residues. The junction had 14 bases not matched to a gene; V was cut back by 2 bases and J by 7 bases. This CDR3 is CASSQSAGGGRDNSPLHF. In nucleotides, the CDR3 is TGTGCCAGCAGCCAATCAGCGGGAGGGGGCAGGGACAATTCACCCCTCCACTTT.

This rearrangement joins TRBV5-5 to TRBJ1-2; D may be TRBD1 (6 bases). V lost 2 bases and J lost 3, with 11 bases in between. The germline V gene has CDR1 SGHKS and CDR2 YYEKEE (reference sequence). The CDR3 covers 14 residues. The chain's CDR3 is CASSLSGAHYGYTF. In DNA, the CDR3 is TGTGCCAGCAGCTTATCAGGGGCCCACTATGGCTACACCTTC.

The V call is TRBV5-6, the J call TRBJ1-1, with TRBD1 matching 9 bases. Germline CDR1 SGHDT, CDR2 YYEEEE. This CDR3 has 14 amino acids. J gave up 7 bases and V 7 bases, and 11 bases lay outside the gene matches. The CDR3 region has the DNA TGTGCCAGCCACCGGCGGACAGGGGACAGTGAAGCTTTCTTT. Its protein product is CASHRRTGDSEAFF.

The genes are TRBV9 and TRBJ2-3; TRBD2 matches 8 bases. The germline gives CDR1 SGDLS, CDR2 YYNGEE. Trimming at V came to 1 base and at J to 6 bases, leaving 10 bases not matched to a gene. The CDR3 has 16 amino acids. The CDR3: CASSVQRTSILDTQYF. The CDR3 bases are TGTGCCAGCAGCGTACAAAGGACTAGCATCCTGGATACGCAGTATTTT.

V and J are TRBV2 and TRBJ2-7, with 9 bases identical to TRBD2. Germline V gene sequence: CDR1 SNHLY, CDR2 FYNNEI. The CDR3 spans 15 residues. The J segment lost 2 bases and the V segment lost 3 bases, leaving 5 bases of the junction unmatched. The chain's CDR3 is CASSDRRGGPYEQYV. CDR3 nucleotide sequence: TGTGCCAGCAGTGATCGGCGGGGGGGCCCCTACGAGCAGTACGTC.

V and J are TRBV4-1 and TRBJ2-5; 9 positions match TRBD1. CDR3 length: 17 residues. The trim removed 0 bases at V and 5 bases at J, leaving 10 bases unmatched. Germline values: CDR1 MGHRA, CDR2 YSYEKL. DNA for the CDR3: TGCGCCAGCAGCCAAGATGCTTGGGACAGGGCTGGGGAGACCCAGTACTTC. Its translation: CASSQDAWDRAGETQYF.

The chain has TRBV7-2 and TRBJ1-5; 9 bases agree with TRBD1. Looked up from germline, CDR1 is SGHTA and CDR2 is FQGNSA. With 5 bases clipped from V and 3 bases from J, the junction kept 5 bases outside the gene matches. The CDR3 covers 15 residues. Here the CDR3 reads CASSPWDRVNQPQHF. CDR3 DNA sequence: TGTGCCAGCAGCCCCTGGGACAGGGTCAATCAGCCCCAGCATTTT.

CDR3 region: CASSRDLSTDTQYF. The CDR3 DNA follows: TGTGCCAGCAGCCGGGACTTAAGCACAGATACGCAGTATTTT. The rearrangement links TRBV2 to TRBJ2-3; TRBD2 might be the D (6 bases). This CDR3 is built from 14 residues. The V end was cut by 6 bases, the J end by 0 bases, with 10 bases between. Germline lookup yields CDR1 SNHLY and CDR2 FYNNEI.